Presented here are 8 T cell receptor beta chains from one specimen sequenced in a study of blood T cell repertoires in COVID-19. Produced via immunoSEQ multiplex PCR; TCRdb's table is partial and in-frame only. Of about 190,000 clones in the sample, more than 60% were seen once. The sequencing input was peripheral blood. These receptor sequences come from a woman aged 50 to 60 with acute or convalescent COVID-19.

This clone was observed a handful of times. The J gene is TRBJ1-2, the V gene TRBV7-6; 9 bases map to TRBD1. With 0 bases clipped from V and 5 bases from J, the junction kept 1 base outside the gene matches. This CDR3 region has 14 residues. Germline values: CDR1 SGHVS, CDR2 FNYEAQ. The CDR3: CASSLAGTGYGYTF. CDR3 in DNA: TGTGCCAGCAGCTTAGCCGGGACAGGGTATGGCTACACCTTC.

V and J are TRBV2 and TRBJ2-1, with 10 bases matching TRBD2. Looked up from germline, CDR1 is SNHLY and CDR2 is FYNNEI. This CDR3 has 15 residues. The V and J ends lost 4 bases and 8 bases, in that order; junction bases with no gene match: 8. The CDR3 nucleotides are TGTGCCAGCAGTGTAGAGAGCGGGAGGGCACATGAGCAGTTCTTC. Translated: CASSVESGRAHEQFF.

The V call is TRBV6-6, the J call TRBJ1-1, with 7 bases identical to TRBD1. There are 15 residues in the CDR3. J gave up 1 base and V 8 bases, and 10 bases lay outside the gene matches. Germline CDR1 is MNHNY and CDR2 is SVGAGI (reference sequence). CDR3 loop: CASLQGGRKNTEAFF. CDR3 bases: TGTGCCAGCCTCCAGGGGGGAAGGAAGAACACTGAAGCTTTCTTT.

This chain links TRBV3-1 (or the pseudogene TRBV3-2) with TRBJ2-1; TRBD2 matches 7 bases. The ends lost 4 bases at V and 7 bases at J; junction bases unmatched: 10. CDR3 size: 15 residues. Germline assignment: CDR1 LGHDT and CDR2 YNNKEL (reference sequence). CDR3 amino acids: CASSPWGGLMNEQFF. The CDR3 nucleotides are TGTGCCAGCAGCCCCTGGGGGGGTTTAATGAATGAGCAGTTCTTC.

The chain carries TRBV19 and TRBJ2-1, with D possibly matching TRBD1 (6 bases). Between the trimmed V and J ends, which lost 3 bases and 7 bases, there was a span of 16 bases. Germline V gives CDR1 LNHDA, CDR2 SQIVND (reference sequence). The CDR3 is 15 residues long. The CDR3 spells CASSMLAGARNEQFF. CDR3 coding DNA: TGTGCCAGTAGTATGCTGGCAGGGGCACGAAATGAGCAGTTCTTC.

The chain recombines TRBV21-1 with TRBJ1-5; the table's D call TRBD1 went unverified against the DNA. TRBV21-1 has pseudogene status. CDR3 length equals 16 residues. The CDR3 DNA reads TGTGCCAGCAGCCCCCGGACAGTGGGCTCCTATCAGCCCCAGCATTTT. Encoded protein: CASSPRTVGSYQPQHF.

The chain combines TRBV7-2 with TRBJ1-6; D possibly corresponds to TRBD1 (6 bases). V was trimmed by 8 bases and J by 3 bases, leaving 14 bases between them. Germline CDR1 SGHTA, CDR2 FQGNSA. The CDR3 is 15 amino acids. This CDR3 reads CASGLTGIYNSPLHF. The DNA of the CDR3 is TGTGCCAGCGGACTCACAGGGATCTATAATTCACCCCTCCACTTT.

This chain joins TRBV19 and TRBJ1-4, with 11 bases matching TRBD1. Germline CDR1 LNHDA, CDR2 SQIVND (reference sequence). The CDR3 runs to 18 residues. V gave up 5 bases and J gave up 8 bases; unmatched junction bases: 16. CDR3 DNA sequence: TGTGCCAGTAGTCCCTGGACAGGGGGCGAAGCGAAAAAGGAAAAACTGTTTTTT. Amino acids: CASSPWTGGEAKKEKLFF.